Following are 25 T cell receptor beta chains from one sample sequenced in a study of CD8 T cells in Susac syndrome. It was with random hexamers that roughly 0.5 to 1 ug RNA was reverse transcribed. TCRdb reprocessed the immunoSEQ multiplex PCR reads with MiXCR, giving one entry per CDR3 protein. The data show 95,000 to 150,000 distinct CDR3 sequences, 96% seen once. Sequenced sample: CD4+ T cells from PBMCs. All receptors come from a human donor with Susac syndrome.

The chain combines TRBV3-1 with TRBJ2-5; no clear D. With 0 bases removed from V and 7 bases from J, the gap between germline ends came to 12 bases. The V gene's germline CDR1 is LGHDT and CDR2 YNNKEL (reference sequence). The CDR3 sequence is 14 residues long. Here the CDR3 reads CASSQDRPSGTQYF. The CDR3 DNA sequence: TGTGCCAGCAGCCAAGATCGGCCGTCCGGGACCCAGTACTTC.

Only one count was recorded for this clonotype. The chain recombines TRBV6-6 with TRBJ2-5, with D unclear. V lost 6 bases, J lost 5 bases, and 10 bases lay in between. The CDR3 is 12 amino acids. CDR1 and CDR2 (germline): MNHNY, SVGAGI (reference sequence). The CDR3 DNA sequence: TGTGCCAGCAGCATAACTGGGGAGACCCAGTACTTC. Translating gives CASSITGETQYF.

V gene TRBV30 combines with J gene TRBJ1-4; the D is unclear. V was cut by 3 bases and J by 0 bases, with 8 bases left in between. Germline V gene data show CDR1 as GTSNPN and CDR2 as SVGIG (reference sequence). The length of the CDR3 is 14 residues. The CDR3: CAWRGSATNEKLFF. CDR3 DNA: TGTGCCTGGAGGGGGTCTGCAACTAATGAAAAACTGTTTTTT.

This rearrangement joins TRBV4-1 to TRBJ2-1; D is uncertain. In germline, CDR1 is MGHRA, CDR2 YSYEKL. The CDR3 extends over 14 amino acids. V lost 0 bases to trimming and J lost 5 bases, with 8 bases between them. The chain's CDR3 is CASSQEDRNNEQFF. DNA for the CDR3: TGCGCCAGCAGCCAAGAGGACCGGAACAATGAGCAGTTCTTC.

This clonotype was seen only once. J is TRBJ2-5 and V is TRBV5-1; 7 nucleotides match TRBD1. CDR3 length: 15 residues. J gave up 3 bases and V 4 bases, and 9 bases lay outside the gene matches. CDR1 and CDR2 (germline): SGHRS, YFSETQ. The CDR3 DNA follows: TGCGCCAGCAGCAGATCAGGGGGAAGGAAAGAGACCCAGTACTTC. It is translated as CASSRSGGRKETQYF.

This chain uses TRBV11-2 with TRBJ2-1; the D is unclear. Trimming shortened V by 5 bases and J by 6 bases, and 5 bases separated the two germline ends. The CDR3 has 11 amino acids. Germline V gives CDR1 SGHAT, CDR2 FQNNGV. The DNA for the CDR3 is TGTGCCAGCAGCCCCACCAATGAGCAGTTCTTC. Translation: CASSPTNEQFF. Using reference TRBV11-2 and TRBJ2-1 for the parts outside the CDR3, the full variable domain is EAGVAQSPRYKIIEKRQSVAFWCNPISGHATLYWYQQILGQGPKLLIQFQNNGVVDDSQLPKDRFSAERLKGVDSTLKIQPAKLEDSAVYLCASSPTNEQFFGPGTRLTVL.

The chain has TRBV2 and TRBJ2-5, with 7 bases lining up with TRBD1. V lost 6 bases, J lost 1 base, and 8 bases stayed unmatched. The germline CDR1 and CDR2 sequences are SNHLY and FYNNEI. The CDR3 contains 15 residues. The CDR3 sequence: CASRAQGQSQETQYF. The CDR3 nucleotides are TGTGCCAGCAGAGCTCAGGGACAGAGCCAAGAGACCCAGTACTTC.

The V and J genes are TRBV20-1 and TRBJ1-2; the match to TRBD1 covers 9 bases. The germline V gene has CDR1 DFQATT and CDR2 SNEGSKA (reference sequence). The CDR3 is made up of 14 amino acids. J gave up 4 bases and V 2 bases, and 5 bases lay outside the gene matches. The CDR3 DNA reads TGCAGTGCTAGATCAAGACAGGGGGTCTATGGCTACACCTTC. Translated, it gives CSARSRQGVYGYTF.

This clonotype appeared a few times. The chain combines TRBV29-1 with TRBJ2-1; 14 positions agree with TRBD2. Germline CDR1 reads SQVTM; CDR2 reads ANQGSEA. After removal of 4 bases from V and 6 bases from J, the junction contained 5 bases not matched to a gene. The CDR3 has 15 amino acids. The DNA for the CDR3 is TGCAGCGTTGTCTTGACTAGCGGGAGGGCCAATGAGCAGTTCTTC. It translates to CSVVLTSGRANEQFF.

This clonotype was seen just once. The chain employs TRBV11-2 and TRBJ1-5, with a possible D match to TRBD1 (6 bases). Germline assignment: CDR1 SGHAT and CDR2 FQNNGV. V was pared by 3 bases and J by 0 bases, with 6 bases between. The CDR3 covers 14 residues. The CDR3 region has the DNA TGTGCCAGCAGCTTGGACAGTAGCAATCAGCCCCAGCATTTT. Its translation is CASSLDSSNQPQHF.

This chain uses TRBV5-1 with TRBJ2-2, with D perhaps matching TRBD1 (5 bases). The CDR3 sequence is 16 residues long. The V and J ends lost 3 bases and 2 bases respectively, with 14 bases between them. Germline CDR1 and CDR2: SGHRS and YFSETQ. The CDR3: CASSSQGVRNTGELFF. For the CDR3, the DNA is TGCGCCAGCAGCTCCCAGGGTGTAAGAAACACCGGGGAGCTGTTTTTT.

The chain joins TRBV7-6 to TRBJ1-1; D not resolved. V lost 6 bases and J 4 bases, leaving 9 bases between the germline ends. Looked up from germline, CDR1 is SGHVS and CDR2 is FNYEAQ. This CDR3 has 12 residues. The CDR3 protein is CASSYQVTEAFF. CDR3 nucleotide sequence: TGTGCCAGCAGTTACCAGGTCACTGAAGCTTTCTTT.

The table lists this clonotype with a count of one. The chain joins TRBV29-1 to TRBJ1-2; D is unresolved. The CDR3 is 13 amino acids. The V end was cut by 0 bases, the J end by 9 bases, with 14 bases between. CDR1 is SQVTM, CDR2 ANQGSEA, per germline. CDR3: CSVEDSPTQSYTF. In DNA, the CDR3 is TGCAGCGTTGAAGACAGTCCGACTCAAAGCTACACCTTC.

The rearrangement uses TRBV2 and TRBJ2-4; D might be TRBD2 (5 bases). V shed 7 bases and J shed 9 bases, with 13 bases lying between them. Per the germline V gene, CDR1 is SNHLY and CDR2 is FYNNEI. The CDR3 runs to 12 residues. CDR3 bases: TGTGCCAGCAACTCGGGGATCGGCATTCAGTACTTC. Protein sequence: CASNSGIGIQYF.

The CDR3 nucleotides are TGCGCCAGCAGTCGAATCCTCTCTGGGGCCAACGTCCTGACTTTC. This codes for CASSRILSGANVLTF. The chain links TRBV5-1 to TRBJ2-6; D unresolved. The CDR3 is 15 amino acids. Trimming took off 5 bases at V and 0 bases at J, with 9 bases between the two ends. Germline CDR1 and CDR2: SGHRS and YFSETQ. The entire variable domain, with the rest obtained from reference TRBV5-1 and TRBJ2-6, is as follows: KAGVTQTPRYLIKTRGQQVTLSCSPISGHRSVSWYQQTPGQGLQFLFEYFSETQRNKGNFPGRFSGRQFSNSRSEMNVSTLELGDSALYLCASSRILSGANVLTFGAGSRLTVL.

The chain is built from TRBV4-2 and TRBJ2-7; TRBD2 matches at 9 bases. CDR3 length equals 15 residues. Trimming at V came to 2 bases and at J to 3 bases, leaving 5 bases not matched to a gene. CDR1 and CDR2 (germline): LGHNA, YNFKEQ. For the CDR3, the DNA is TGTGCCAGCAGCCAAAATAGCGGGAGTGGCTACGAGCAGTACTTC. This translates into CASSQNSGSGYEQYF.

The CDR3 protein is CASRRGTIITDTQYF. CDR3 coding DNA: TGTGCCAGCAGAAGAGGGACTATCATCACAGATACGCAGTATTTT. V and J are TRBV14 and TRBJ2-3; 7 positions agree with TRBD2. CDR3 length equals 15 residues. V lost 6 bases and J lost 2; bases outside the gene matches: 8. Germline assignment: CDR1 SGHDN and CDR2 FVKESK.

The J gene is TRBJ2-5, the V gene TRBV6-5; perhaps TRBD2 as D (5 bases). CDR3 length: 15 amino acids. Germline loops: CDR1 MNHEY, CDR2 SVGAGI. V shed 6 bases and J shed 4 bases, with 18 bases lying between them. For the CDR3, the DNA is TGTGCCAGCAGCTTCGTTGGATCAGGAGGAGAGACCCAGTACTTC. Translating it yields CASSFVGSGGETQYF.

The chain combines TRBV4-2 with TRBJ1-2; no clear D. CDR1 is LGHNA and CDR2 is YNFKEQ in the germline V gene. The CDR3 has 13 residues. Trimming took 1 base from V and 4 from J, leaving 7 bases between them. CDR3 loop: CASSQAGLYGYTF. The CDR3 region has the DNA TGTGCCAGCAGCCAAGCCGGCCTCTATGGCTACACCTTC.

V and J are TRBV29-1 and TRBJ2-3, with D possibly called TRBD1 or TRBD2 (5 bases each). Per germline, CDR1 SQVTM and CDR2 ANQGSEA. Trimming pared 4 bases from V and 7 bases from J, leaving 18 bases between. The CDR3 consists of 14 residues. The CDR3 DNA follows: TGCAGCGTTGGTCGGGACCCGCAGGAGAATACGCAGTATTTT. Its protein is CSVGRDPQENTQYF.

The chain is built from TRBV24-1 and TRBJ2-3; D ambiguous. The CDR3 has 15 residues. V was cut by 4 bases and J by 6 bases, with 16 bases left in between. Germline V gene sequence: CDR1 KGHDR, CDR2 SFDVKD. CDR3 sequence (DNA): TGTGCCACCAGTGACACAAGACTCCCTGGGGATACGCAGTATTTT. It is translated as CATSDTRLPGDTQYF.

The rearrangement joins TRBV6-5 to TRBJ2-1; 10 bases match TRBD1. The germline V gene has CDR1 MNHEY and CDR2 SVGAGI. This CDR3 has 12 residues. J gave up 4 bases and V 10 bases, and 1 base lay outside the gene matches. The CDR3 DNA follows: TGTGCCACGGGACAGGGGTACAATGAGCAGTTCTTC. Its protein is CATGQGYNEQFF.

This chain joins TRBV5-1 and TRBJ1-1; 10 nucleotides match TRBD1. Germline CDR1 SGHRS, CDR2 YFSETQ. Germline trimming cut 0 bases from V and 4 bases from J; bases unmatched to any gene: 6. There are 16 residues in the CDR3. CDR3: CASSLALGQGFTEAFF. In nucleotides, the CDR3 is TGCGCCAGCAGCTTGGCCTTGGGACAGGGGTTCACTGAAGCTTTCTTT.

The rearrangement uses TRBV4-2 and TRBJ2-1; the match to TRBD2 covers 10 bases. The CDR3 is made up of 18 amino acids. V dropped 4 bases and J dropped 5; count of bases not matched to a gene: 14. Germline V gene lookup returns CDR1 LGHNA and CDR2 YNFKEQ. CDR3 loop: CASSPQGSAGGFDNEQFF. The DNA for the CDR3 is TGTGCCAGCAGCCCACAGGGTTCAGCGGGAGGGTTCGACAATGAGCAGTTCTTC.

V and J are TRBV20-1 and TRBJ1-5, with D maybe TRBD1 (5 bases). V was trimmed by 3 bases and J by 1 base, leaving 7 bases between them. The CDR3 runs 13 residues. CDR1 and CDR2 (germline): DFQATT, SNEGSKA (reference sequence). The CDR3 spells CSASYRSNQPQHF. CDR3 in DNA: TGCAGTGCTAGCTACAGGAGCAATCAGCCCCAGCATTTT.